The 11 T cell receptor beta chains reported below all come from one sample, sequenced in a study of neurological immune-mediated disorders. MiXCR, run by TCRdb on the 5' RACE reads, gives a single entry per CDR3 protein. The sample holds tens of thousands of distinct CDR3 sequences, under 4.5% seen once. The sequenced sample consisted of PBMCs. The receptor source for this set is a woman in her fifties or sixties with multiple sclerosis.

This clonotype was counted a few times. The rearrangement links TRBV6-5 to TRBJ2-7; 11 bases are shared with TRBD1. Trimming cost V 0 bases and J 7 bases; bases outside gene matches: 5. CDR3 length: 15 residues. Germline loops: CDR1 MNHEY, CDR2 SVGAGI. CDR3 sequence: CASSYSRDRGKEQYF. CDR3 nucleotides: TGTGCCAGCAGTTACTCGAGGGACAGGGGGAAAGAGCAGTACTTC.

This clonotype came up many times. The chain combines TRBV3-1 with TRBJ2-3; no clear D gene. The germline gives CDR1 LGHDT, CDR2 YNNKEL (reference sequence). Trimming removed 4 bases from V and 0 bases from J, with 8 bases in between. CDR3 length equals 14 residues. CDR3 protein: CASSPMYSTDTQYF. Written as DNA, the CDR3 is TGTGCCAGCAGCCCGATGTATAGCACAGATACGCAGTATTTT.

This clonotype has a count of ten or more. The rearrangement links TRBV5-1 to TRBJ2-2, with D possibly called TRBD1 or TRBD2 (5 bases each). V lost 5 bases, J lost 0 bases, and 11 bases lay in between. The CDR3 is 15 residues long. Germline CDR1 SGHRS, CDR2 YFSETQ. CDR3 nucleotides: TGCGCCAGCAGGCCCGGGACGGCGAACACCGGGGAGCTGTTTTTT. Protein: CASRPGTANTGELFF.

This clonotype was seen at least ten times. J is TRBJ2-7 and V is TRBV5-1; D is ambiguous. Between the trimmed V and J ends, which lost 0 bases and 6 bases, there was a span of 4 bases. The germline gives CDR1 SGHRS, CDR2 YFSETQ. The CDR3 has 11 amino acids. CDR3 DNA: TGCGCCAGCAGCTTGGTTGGCGAGCAGTACTTC. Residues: CASSLVGEQYF.

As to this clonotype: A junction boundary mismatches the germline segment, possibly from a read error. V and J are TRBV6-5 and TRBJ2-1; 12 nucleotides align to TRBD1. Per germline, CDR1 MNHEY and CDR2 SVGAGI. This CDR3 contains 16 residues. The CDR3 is CSSSQHRDRGRNEQFF. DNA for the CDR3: TGTTCCAGCAGCCAACACCGGGACAGGGGGCGGAATGAGCAGTTCTTC.

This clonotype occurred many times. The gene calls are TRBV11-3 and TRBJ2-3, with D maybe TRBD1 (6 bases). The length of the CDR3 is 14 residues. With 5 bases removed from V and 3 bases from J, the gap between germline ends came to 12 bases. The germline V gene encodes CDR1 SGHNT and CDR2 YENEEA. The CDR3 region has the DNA TGTGCCAGCAGCGCCGGACAGAGAACAGATACGCAGTATTTT. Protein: CASSAGQRTDTQYF. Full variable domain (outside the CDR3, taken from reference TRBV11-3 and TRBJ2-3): EAGVVQSPRYKIIEKKQPVAFWCNPISGHNTLYWYLQNLGQGPELLIRYENEEAVDDSQLPKDRFSAERLKGVDSTLKIQPAELGDSAVYLCASSAGQRTDTQYFGPGTRLTVL.

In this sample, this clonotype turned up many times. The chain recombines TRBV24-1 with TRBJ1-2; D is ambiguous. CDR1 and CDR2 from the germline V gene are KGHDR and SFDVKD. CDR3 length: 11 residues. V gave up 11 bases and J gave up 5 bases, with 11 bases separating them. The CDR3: CAIRSLYGYTF. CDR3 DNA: TGTGCCATCAGGAGTCTGTATGGCTACACCTTC.

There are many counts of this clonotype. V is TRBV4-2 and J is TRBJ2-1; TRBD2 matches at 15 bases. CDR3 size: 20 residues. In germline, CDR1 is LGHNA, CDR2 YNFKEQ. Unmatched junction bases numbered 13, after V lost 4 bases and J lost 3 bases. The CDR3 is CASSRRTSGGASSGYNEQFF. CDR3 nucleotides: TGTGCCAGCAGCCGTCGGACTAGCGGGGGGGCTAGTAGTGGCTACAATGAGCAGTTCTTC.

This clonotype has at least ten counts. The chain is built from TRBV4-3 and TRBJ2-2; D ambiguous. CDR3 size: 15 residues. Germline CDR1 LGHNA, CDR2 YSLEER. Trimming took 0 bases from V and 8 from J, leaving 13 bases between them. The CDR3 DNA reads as TGCGCCAGCAGCCAAGATTTTTCCCTCCCTGGGGAGCTGTTTTTT. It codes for CASSQDFSLPGELFF.

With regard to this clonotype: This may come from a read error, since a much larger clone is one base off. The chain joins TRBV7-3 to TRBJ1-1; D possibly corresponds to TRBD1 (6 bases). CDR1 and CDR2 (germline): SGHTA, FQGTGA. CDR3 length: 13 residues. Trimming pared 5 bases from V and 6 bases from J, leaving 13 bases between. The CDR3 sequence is CASSQGKGAEAFF. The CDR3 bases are TGTGCCAGCAGCCAGGGGAAAGGGGCTGAAGCTTTCTTT.

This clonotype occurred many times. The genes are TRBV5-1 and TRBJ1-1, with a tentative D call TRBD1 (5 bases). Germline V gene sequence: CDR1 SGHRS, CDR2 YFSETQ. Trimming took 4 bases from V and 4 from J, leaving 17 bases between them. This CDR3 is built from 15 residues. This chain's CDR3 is CASSGTQGGFTEAFF. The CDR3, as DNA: TGCGCCAGCAGCGGCACTCAGGGAGGGTTCACTGAAGCTTTCTTT.